The clone carrying this T cell receptor beta chain was observed a single time. Profiled with immunoSEQ multiplex PCR; TCRdb holds only in-frame clones, not every one. The sample has roughly 1 million clones; around four fifths are singletons. The data were obtained in a study of shared clonotypes between healthy human individuals. Study-wide background: Every donor yielded three CD4 naive, three CD4 memory, two CD8 naive and one CD8 memory plate.

The length of the CDR3 is 16 residues. The germline V gene encodes CDR1 SEHNR and CDR2 FQNEAQ (reference sequence). J lost 6 bases, V lost 5 bases, and 10 bases had no gene match. Source material: memory CD4+ T cells sorted from blood. Subset: CD45RA-negative fraction. This clonotype was sampled from a man aged 18 to 35 in good health. This sequence joins TRBV7-9 and TRBJ2-1, with 10 bases fitting TRBD2. The CDR3 loop is CASSPRTSGNLNEQFF. In DNA form, the CDR3 reads TGTGCCAGCAGCCCACGCACTAGCGGGAACCTCAATGAGCAGTTCTTC.